Listed below are T cell receptor beta chains from one sample, sequenced in a study of beta chain features in type 1 diabetes. Sequencing was performed with immunoSEQ multiplex PCR; in TCRdb, only in-frame clones are kept and a portion is missing. The sample yields around 250,000 clones, about 71% seen once. Material: naive CD4+ T cells from blood. The receptor source for this set is a man younger than 40 in good health. CDR3s include the opening cysteine and the closing phenylalanine or tryptophan. A D gene is named only where the DNA matches it firmly.

j_call v_call d_call cdr3_aa
TRBJ2-5 TRBV7-9 TRBD1 CASSLTGTGQETQYF
TRBJ2-1 TRBV5-6 TRBD1 CASSLGTGYNEQFF
TRBJ2-3 TRBV7-2 NA CASSFIGGGSRDTQYF
TRBJ2-1 TRBV15 NA CATSRDVGEQFF
TRBJ2-1 TRBV30 NA CAWASIGEQFF
TRBJ1-2 TRBV30 NA CAWSVGVTDGYTF
TRBJ2-7 TRBV4-3 TRBD2 CASSQEVTGREQYF
TRBJ2-7 TRBV18 NA CASSSGRSYEQYF
TRBJ2-7 TRBV7-9 TRBD2 CASGQAGAGRGYEQYF
TRBJ2-1 TRBV29-1 TRBD2 CSVEYRLAGAGSFF
TRBJ1-2 TRBV9 TRBD1 CASSADRARESGYTF
TRBJ2-7 TRBV2 TRBD2 CASSEGLAGAGEQYF
TRBJ2-2 TRBV29-1 NA CSAGYMAGELFF
TRBJ1-6 TRBV30 NA CAWSVRGELHF
TRBJ2-1 TRBV4-3 NA CASSQDLGYNEQFF
TRBJ1-2 TRBV5-1 NA CASSLQVPRMNGYTF
TRBJ2-1 TRBV28 NA CASRPAGTELSYNEQFF
TRBJ2-5 TRBV10-3 NA CAISENTGTQYF
TRBJ2-7 TRBV25-1 NA CASSESTGYEQYF
TRBJ2-3 TRBV2 NA CASSNTDTQYF
TRBJ2-3 TRBV27 NA CASTEMGRSTDTQYF
TRBJ2-7 TRBV30 NA CAWQKPIYEQYF
TRBJ2-5 TRBV4-2 NA CASSRSAIYQETQYF
TRBJ1-1 TRBV14 TRBD1 CASSPPGTVNTEAFF
TRBJ2-3 TRBV28 TRBD2 CASSWRGTTDTQYF
TRBJ2-5 TRBV15 NA CATSRDKGRQETQYF
TRBJ2-7 TRBV30 NA CASIRDGTYEQYF
TRBJ1-4 TRBV7-9 TRBD1 CASSPGGGNEKLFF
TRBJ1-1 TRBV25-1 TRBD1 CASRPDRDTEAFF
TRBJ2-5 TRBV13 TRBD1 CASSTYRGQETQYF
TRBJ2-5 TRBV27 TRBD1 CASSPKGQGRFQETQYF
TRBJ2-7 TRBV30 NA CAVNRGLALPYEQYF
TRBJ1-2 TRBV25-1 NA CASSDRYGYTF
TRBJ1-1 TRBV29-1 NA CSIGGHMNTEAFF
TRBJ2-1 TRBV9 NA CASSVEAGSYDEQFF
TRBJ2-1 TRBV30 NA CAWRDIPRYNEQFF
TRBJ2-5 TRBV7-6 NA CASSFGPRPQETQYF
TRBJ2-7 TRBV27 TRBD1 CASSLTGFSEQYF
TRBJ2-1 TRBV2 NA CASVSYNEQFF
TRBJ2-3 TRBV11-2 NA CASSPSTADTQYF
TRBJ1-2 TRBV20-1 NA CSAGTPDYTF
TRBJ2-1 TRBV6-6 TRBD2 CASSYSSGIVNEQFF
TRBJ2-5 TRBV29-1 TRBD1 CSARDRGGYGETQYF
TRBJ2-7 TRBV15 NA CATSRTTTYEQYF
TRBJ2-3 TRBV7-9 NA CASKATDTQYF
TRBJ2-3 TRBV7-2 NA CASSLGHGTDTQYF
TRBJ2-6 TRBV5-6 NA CASSLIRESGANVLTF